The 10 T cell receptor beta chains listed next were all sequenced from one sample in a study of blood T cells in healthy people across ages. The authors ran a second PCR of roughly 6 to 12 cycles using a sample-barcoded 5' primer and a J-beta primer mix. MiXCR was run by TCRdb on the 5' RACE reads, yielding one entry per CDR3 protein. This repertoire shows some 1.1 million distinct CDR3 sequences, more than 30% found once; its top ten account for roughly 13%. Sequencing input: blood. These receptors were collected from a man between 18 and 29 years old in good health.

The rearrangement uses TRBV3-1 and TRBJ2-5; 7 nucleotides match TRBD2. Germline V gene lookup returns CDR1 LGHDT and CDR2 YNNKEL (reference sequence). V shed 3 bases, J shed 2 bases, and the junction held 3 bases outside the gene matches. The CDR3 is made up of 14 amino acids. The CDR3 region is CASSQASGQETQYF. CDR3 nucleotide sequence: TGTGCCAGCAGCCAGGCTAGCGGTCAAGAGACCCAGTACTTC.

This clonotype came up many times. The chain combines TRBV6-6 with TRBJ2-5; either TRBD1 or TRBD2 may supply D (6 bases each). V was trimmed by 2 bases and J by 5 bases, leaving 9 bases between them. Germline V gene data show CDR1 as MNHNY and CDR2 as SVGAGI (reference sequence). The CDR3 sequence is 13 residues long. The CDR3, as DNA: TGTGCCAGCAGTTACGGGGGGCCGGAGACCCAGTACTTC. Residues: CASSYGGPETQYF.

The chain joins TRBV14 to TRBJ2-5; 8 nucleotides match TRBD1. The CDR3 has 15 residues. Per the germline V gene, CDR1 is SGHDN and CDR2 is FVKESK. Trimming took 4 bases from V and 2 from J; bases not matched to a gene: 6. For the CDR3, the DNA is TGTGCCAGCAGCCCAAACAGGGGGAGGCAAGAGACCCAGTACTTC. This codes for CASSPNRGRQETQYF.

This clonotype was detected many times. This rearrangement joins TRBV9 to TRBJ2-1; 7 bases map to TRBD1. The CDR3 runs 14 residues. Germline-derived CDR1 and CDR2 are SGDLS and YYNGEE. V shed 0 bases and J 5 bases; nucleotides not matched to a gene: 2. CDR3 DNA: TGTGCCAGCAGCGTAGGTGGACAGGACAATGAGCAGTTCTTC. It encodes CASSVGGQDNEQFF.

The chain recombines TRBV20-1 with TRBJ2-2, with D perhaps matching TRBD1 (6 bases). This CDR3 region has 12 residues. Trimming pared 5 bases from V and 3 bases from J, leaving 7 bases between. Germline-derived CDR1 and CDR2 are DFQATT and SNEGSKA (reference sequence). CDR3 in amino acids: CSAPGDTGELFF. The CDR3 nucleotides are TGCAGTGCTCCAGGGGACACCGGGGAGCTGTTTTTT.

The chain couples TRBV6-5 to TRBJ2-2; 7 bases are a match to TRBD1. Germline-derived CDR1 and CDR2 are MNHEY and SVGAGI. Trimming at V came to 2 bases and at J to 4 bases, leaving 7 bases not matched to a gene. The CDR3 is 16 residues long. The CDR3 bases are TGTGCCAGCAGTTACAGACAGGGCTTGGGCACCGGGGAGCTGTTTTTT. The encoded protein is CASSYRQGLGTGELFF.

This clonotype was picked up one time. The V and J genes are TRBV7-2 and TRBJ2-3; no reliable D call. CDR3 size: 15 residues. Per germline, CDR1 SGHTA and CDR2 FQGNSA. V shed 5 bases and J shed 0 bases, with 12 bases lying between them. For the CDR3, the DNA is TGTGCCAGCAGCAGAAGCGTGTTTAGCACAGATACGCAGTATTTT. Protein product: CASSRSVFSTDTQYF.

This chain links TRBV25-1 with TRBJ1-6; D gene uncertain. The CDR3 is 14 residues long. V was cut by 8 bases and J by 8 bases, with 16 bases left in between. Germline V gene sequence: CDR1 MGHDK, CDR2 SYGVNS. The CDR3 loop is CASRHVEAYSPLHF. The CDR3 nucleotides are TGTGCCAGCCGACATGTGGAGGCCTATTCACCCCTCCACTTT.

This chain uses TRBV7-2 with TRBJ2-4, with a weak D call TRBD1 (6 bases). The J call may be mistaken, given a closer DNA end match to TRBJ2-7. The CDR3 spans 14 residues. CDR1 is SGHTA and CDR2 is FQGNSA in the germline V gene. The CDR3 protein is CASSFVGQYYEQYF. The DNA of the CDR3 is TGTGCCAGCAGCTTTGTCGGACAGTACTACGAGCAGTACTTC.

The V gene is TRBV7-2, the J gene TRBJ1-3; D is undetermined. Deletions cut 5 bases from V and 0 bases from J, with 14 bases between. The CDR3 has 16 residues. The germline gives CDR1 SGHTA, CDR2 FQGNSA. CDR3 nucleotide sequence: TGTGCCAGCAGCCCATACGCCCCCCGCTCTGGAAACACCATATATTTT. This encodes CASSPYAPRSGNTIYF.